These 28 T cell receptor beta chains came from one sample sequenced in a study of cytomegalovirus exposure and HLA in healthy donors. PCR involved 60 Vbeta and 13 Jbeta primers. This table comes from immunoSEQ multiplex PCR, and its TCRdb copy is limited to in-frame clones, with some not included. This repertoire shows under 150,000 clones, over 70% found once; its top ten account for about 0.91%. The sequenced sample was PBMCs. The receptors shown here come from a man aged 18 to 29 in good health and CMV-seronegative.

The CDR3 loop is CASSYGGQNTDTQYF. Written as DNA, the CDR3 is TGTGCCAGCAGTTACGGTGGACAGAACACAGATACGCAGTATTTT. This chain connects TRBV6-5 to TRBJ2-3; D perhaps matches TRBD1 (6 bases). The CDR3 spans 15 residues. The germline V and J ends were trimmed by 2 bases and 2 bases, with 11 bases remaining between them. From germline, CDR1 is MNHEY and CDR2 SVGAGI.

This clone showed up just once. The CDR3 here is CASSFAGYTGELFF. In nucleotides, the CDR3 is TGTGCCAGCAGCTTTGCAGGTTACACCGGGGAGCTGTTTTTT. The genes are TRBV11-3 and TRBJ2-2; D is uncertain. This CDR3 is built from 14 residues. Trimming took 3 bases from V and 3 from J, leaving 8 bases between them. Germline V gene data show CDR1 as SGHNT and CDR2 as YENEEA. Combining the CDR3 with reference TRBV11-3 and TRBJ2-2 gives the whole variable domain EAGVVQSPRYKIIEKKQPVAFWCNPISGHNTLYWYLQNLGQGPELLIRYENEEAVDDSQLPKDRFSAERLKGVDSTLKIQPAELGDSAVYLCASSFAGYTGELFFGEGSRLTVL.

The genes are TRBV7-3 and TRBJ2-6; D perhaps matches TRBD2 (5 bases). V was cut by 1 base and J by 0 bases, with 16 bases left in between. The CDR3 contains 19 residues. CDR1 is SGHTA and CDR2 is FQGTGA in the germline V gene. The CDR3 reads CASSLIEEETVSGANVLTF. The CDR3 region has the DNA TGTGCCAGCAGCTTAATCGAGGAGGAGACTGTCTCTGGGGCCAACGTCCTGACTTTC.

The chain has TRBV2 and TRBJ2-7, with 10 bases aligning to TRBD1. V lost 7 bases and J lost 6; bases outside the gene matches: 12. CDR3 length equals 15 residues. The V gene's germline CDR1 is SNHLY and CDR2 FYNNEI. CDR3 region: CASKTTGTGVSEQYF. The CDR3 DNA follows: TGTGCCAGCAAAACAACCGGGACAGGGGTGAGCGAGCAGTACTTC.

This rearrangement joins TRBV19 to TRBJ2-3, with TRBD1 matching 12 bases. The CDR3 sequence is 17 residues long. After removal of 7 bases from V and 0 bases from J, the junction contained 8 bases not matched to a gene. CDR1 LNHDA and CDR2 SQIVND come from the germline V gene (reference sequence). CDR3 protein: CASMAGTGGVSTDTQYF. CDR3 DNA sequence: TGTGCCAGTATGGCCGGGACAGGGGGCGTGAGCACAGATACGCAGTATTTT.

The chain joins TRBV4-3 to TRBJ1-1; 12 bases fit TRBD1. Germline CDR1 reads LGHNA; CDR2 reads YSLEER. Germline trimming cut 0 bases from V and 5 bases from J; bases unmatched to any gene: 10. The CDR3 is 18 amino acids. This CDR3 reads CASSQERGQGAGGTEAFF. CDR3 in DNA: TGCGCCAGCAGCCAAGAGCGGGGACAGGGGGCAGGAGGGACTGAAGCTTTCTTT.

The chain uses TRBV5-8 and TRBJ1-2; D is unresolved. Trimming shortened V by 1 base and J by 7 bases, and 2 bases separated the two germline ends. CDR1 SGHTS and CDR2 YDEGEE come from the germline V gene. The CDR3 covers 10 residues. CDR3 bases: TGTGCCAGCAGCTTGCGTGGCTACACCTTC. Its protein product is CASSLRGYTF.

This clone was observed once. The chain combines TRBV6-5 with TRBJ1-1; D is uncertain. Between the trimmed V and J ends, which lost 4 bases and 1 base, there was a span of 4 bases. In germline, CDR1 is MNHEY, CDR2 SVGAGI. CDR3 length: 12 amino acids. As DNA, the CDR3 is TGTGCCAGCAGTTTATGGAACACTGAAGCTTTCTTT. This encodes CASSLWNTEAFF.

The J gene is TRBJ1-2, the V gene TRBV30; TRBD1 agrees at 8 bases. The CDR3 runs 13 residues. Unmatched junction bases numbered 6, after V lost 3 bases and J lost 6 bases. Germline V CDR1 and CDR2: GTSNPN, SVGIG (reference sequence). Here the CDR3 DNA reads TGTGCCTGGAGGGTGACAGGGGTAGATGGCTACACCTTC. This sequence encodes CAWRVTGVDGYTF.

This clone showed up just a few times. This rearrangement joins TRBV21-1 to TRBJ1-5. TRBV21-1 is classified as a pseudogene. The length of the CDR3 is 16 residues. The DNA for the CDR3 is TGTGCCAGCAGCAAAGCCGGAGGGGAGGAGTATCAGCCCCAGCATTTT. Encoded protein: CASSKAGGEEYQPQHF.

The chain links TRBV10-2 to TRBJ2-7, with D possibly TRBD1 on 6 matching bases. V lost 4 bases, J lost 5 bases, and 12 bases lay in between. Germline V gives CDR1 WSHSY, CDR2 SAAADI. The CDR3 spans 13 residues. The CDR3 reads CASSAVTGHEQYF. The CDR3 coding sequence is TGCGCCAGCAGTGCCGTTACAGGGCACGAGCAGTACTTC.

The rearrangement joins TRBV7-2 to TRBJ1-1; D is unclear. This CDR3 contains 14 residues. Germline V lookup: CDR1 SGHTA, CDR2 FQGNSA. With 3 bases removed from V and 0 bases from J, the gap between germline ends came to 8 bases. The CDR3 DNA follows: TGTGCCAGCAGCTTGGCCAACCTGAACACTGAAGCTTTCTTT. Its protein product is CASSLANLNTEAFF.

The rearrangement joins TRBV5-6 to TRBJ2-5, with D perhaps TRBD1 (6 bases). The CDR3 contains 14 residues. CDR1 SGHDT and CDR2 YYEEEE come from the germline V gene. Trimming shortened V by 3 bases and J by 1 base, and 10 bases separated the two germline ends. CDR3 nucleotides: TGTGCCAGCAGCTCCGGGACACTCCAAGAGACCCAGTACTTC. Encoded protein: CASSSGTLQETQYF. Combining the CDR3 with reference TRBV5-6 and TRBJ2-5 gives the whole variable domain DAGVTQSPTHLIKTRGQQVTLRCSPKSGHDTVSWYQQALGQGPQFIFQYYEEEERQRGNFPDRFSGHQFPNYSSELNVNALLLGDSALYLCASSSGTLQETQYFGPGTRLLVL.

The V gene is TRBV7-2, the J gene TRBJ1-4, with D perhaps matching TRBD1 (5 bases). Germline V lookup: CDR1 SGHTA, CDR2 FQGNSA. CDR3 size: 16 residues. V dropped 5 bases and J dropped 3 bases, with 16 bases sitting between them. The CDR3 protein is CASSESWGTANEKLFF. The CDR3, as DNA: TGTGCCAGCAGCGAGAGTTGGGGGACTGCTAATGAAAAACTGTTTTTT.

The table lists this clone with a count of one. This sequence joins TRBV7-9 and TRBJ2-5, with TRBD2 matching 12 bases. Germline CDR1 is SEHNR and CDR2 is FQNEAQ (reference sequence). The V gene end was trimmed by 4 bases and the J gene end by 2 bases; junction bases not matched to a gene: 11. The CDR3 sequence is 18 residues long. CDR3 coding DNA: TGTGCCAGCAGCTCCCCCGGACTAGCGGGGTTCCTACAAGAGACCCAGTACTTC. This translates into CASSSPGLAGFLQETQYF.

The chain is built from TRBV5-1 and TRBJ2-5, with TRBD1 matching over 8 bases. CDR3 length: 14 residues. Looked up from germline, CDR1 is SGHRS and CDR2 is YFSETQ. V lost 6 bases and J lost 1; bases outside the gene matches: 5. This CDR3 reads CASTNDRGQETQYF. The CDR3 DNA is TGCGCCAGCACCAATGACAGGGGCCAAGAGACCCAGTACTTC.

The V and J genes are TRBV5-6 and TRBJ1-2; maybe TRBD1 (6 bases). Trimming cost V 4 bases and J 3 bases, with 19 bases left between them. Germline V lookup: CDR1 SGHDT, CDR2 YYEEEE. The CDR3 sequence is 16 residues long. CDR3 region: CASSRLGGGNDYGYTF. The CDR3 DNA follows: TGTGCCAGCAGCCGCTTAGGGGGGGGCAACGACTATGGCTACACCTTC.

The gene calls are TRBV30 and TRBJ1-1; TRBD1 matches at 7 bases. Germline lookup yields CDR1 GTSNPN and CDR2 SVGIG (reference sequence). The CDR3 sequence is 12 residues long. With V trimmed by 3 bases and J by 5 bases, 3 bases remained unmatched. The CDR3 region is CAWRRGQTEAFF. Written as DNA, the CDR3 is TGTGCCTGGAGAAGGGGGCAAACTGAAGCTTTCTTT.

The V and J genes are TRBV6-5 and TRBJ2-7; possibly TRBD1 for D (5 bases). V dropped 6 bases and J dropped 4 bases, with 10 bases sitting between them. The CDR3 spans 12 residues. The germline CDR1 and CDR2 sequences are MNHEY and SVGAGI. CDR3 sequence reads: CASRDTEYEQYF. The CDR3 DNA sequence: TGTGCCAGCAGGGACACAGAGTACGAGCAGTACTTC.

The rearrangement joins TRBV27 to TRBJ1-6; 7 bases are shared with TRBD1. With V trimmed by 3 bases and J by 0 bases, 5 bases remained unmatched. The CDR3 is 17 amino acids. Looked up from germline, CDR1 is MNHEY and CDR2 is SMNVEV (reference sequence). The CDR3 sequence is CASSFIQGSSYNSPLHF. The CDR3 DNA sequence: TGTGCCAGCAGTTTTATACAGGGGAGCTCCTATAATTCACCCCTCCACTTT.

CDR3 loop: CATSRNRGENSPLHF. The CDR3 coding sequence is TGTGCCACCAGCAGAAACAGGGGGGAGAATTCACCCCTCCACTTT. This chain joins TRBV15 and TRBJ1-6, with 8 nucleotides matching TRBD1. Trimming removed 2 bases from V and 7 bases from J; junction bases left unmatched: 4. This CDR3 has 15 amino acids. Germline V gene sequence: CDR1 LNHNV, CDR2 YYDKDF (reference sequence).

This sequence joins TRBV30 and TRBJ1-3; D not certain. CDR1 is GTSNPN, CDR2 SVGIG, per germline (reference sequence). The CDR3 contains 14 residues. V was pared by 1 base and J by 0 bases, with 7 bases between. This chain's CDR3 is CAWSAGNSGNTIYF. As DNA, the CDR3 is TGTGCCTGGAGTGCGGGAAACTCTGGAAACACCATATATTTT.

In DNA, the CDR3 is TGTGCCAGCGGGCAGGGAAAAGAGACCCAGTACTTC. Its translation is CASGQGKETQYF. The chain uses TRBV6-5 and TRBJ2-5, with D possibly being TRBD1 (5 bases). This CDR3 contains 12 residues. The germline gives CDR1 MNHEY, CDR2 SVGAGI. V was pared by 8 bases and J by 3 bases, with 10 bases between.

As to this clone: The germline gene is not matched at one end of the junction; a read error may be the cause. V gene TRBV7-9 combines with J gene TRBJ2-2; 9 bases fit TRBD1. The CDR3 totals 16 residues. CDR1 and CDR2 from the germline V gene are SEHNR and FQNEAQ (reference sequence). The CDR3 nucleotides read TGTTCCAGCAGCTCCTCGGGACAGGGTGTGACCGGGGAGCTGTTTTTT. Translated, it gives CSSSSSGQGVTGELFF. The complete variable domain, with remaining parts taken from reference TRBV7-9 and TRBJ2-2, reads DTGVSQNPRHKITKRGQNVTFRCDPISEHNRLYWYRQTLGQGPEFLTYFQNEAQLEKSRLLSDRFSAERPKGSFSTLEIQRTEQGDSAMYLCSSSSSGQGVTGELFFGEGSRLTVL.

This clone was seen a few times. The CDR3 is CASSQPGQEAFF. The CDR3 bases are TGCGCCAGCAGCCAACCGGGACAGGAAGCTTTCTTT. The chain is built from TRBV4-3 and TRBJ1-1; 7 nucleotides line up with TRBD1. From germline, CDR1 is LGHNA and CDR2 YSLEER. The CDR3 covers 12 residues. The V and J ends lost 2 bases and 8 bases, in that order; junction bases with no gene match: 2.

CDR3 nucleotides: TGTGCCAGCAGTTTGTGGACAGGGGACTCCTACGAGCAGTACTTC. Amino acid sequence: CASSLWTGDSYEQYF. The J gene is TRBJ2-7, the V gene TRBV2, with 9 nucleotides matching TRBD1. Losses at the gene ends were 5 bases for V and 0 bases for J; bases not matched to a gene: 5. CDR1 SNHLY and CDR2 FYNNEI come from the germline V gene. The length of the CDR3 is 15 residues.

The chain has TRBV5-6 and TRBJ2-7, with unresolved D. Germline-derived CDR1 and CDR2 are SGHDT and YYEEEE. V lost 5 bases and J 4 bases, leaving 7 bases between the germline ends. The CDR3 is 11 residues long. CDR3 DNA sequence: TGTGCCAGCAGGAATGAGTACGAGCAGTACTTC. Its translation is CASRNEYEQYF.

This chain links TRBV7-2 with TRBJ2-7; D is possibly TRBD2 (5 bases). Trimming stripped 3 bases from V and 3 bases from J, with 12 bases between. Per germline, CDR1 SGHTA and CDR2 FQGNSA. The CDR3 spans 14 residues. CDR3 nucleotides: TGTGCCAGCAGCTTCCGGGAAGCTAGCTACGAGCAGTACTTC. It translates to CASSFREASYEQYF.